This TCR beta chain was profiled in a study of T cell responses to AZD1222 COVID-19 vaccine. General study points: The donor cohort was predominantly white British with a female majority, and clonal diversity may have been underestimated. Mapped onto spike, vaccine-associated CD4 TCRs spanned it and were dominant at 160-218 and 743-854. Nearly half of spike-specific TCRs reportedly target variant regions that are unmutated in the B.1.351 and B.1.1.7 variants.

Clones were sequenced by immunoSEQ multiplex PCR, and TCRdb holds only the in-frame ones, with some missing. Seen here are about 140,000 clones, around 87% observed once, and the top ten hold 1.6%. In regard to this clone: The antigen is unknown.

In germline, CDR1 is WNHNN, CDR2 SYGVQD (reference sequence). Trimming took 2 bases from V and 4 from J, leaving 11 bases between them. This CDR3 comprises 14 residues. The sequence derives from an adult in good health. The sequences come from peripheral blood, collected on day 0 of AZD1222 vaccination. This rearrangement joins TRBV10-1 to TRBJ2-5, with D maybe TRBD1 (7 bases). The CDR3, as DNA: TGCGCCAGCAGTGAGAGCAGGGGGGTAGAGACCCAGTACTTC. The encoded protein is CASSESRGVETQYF.